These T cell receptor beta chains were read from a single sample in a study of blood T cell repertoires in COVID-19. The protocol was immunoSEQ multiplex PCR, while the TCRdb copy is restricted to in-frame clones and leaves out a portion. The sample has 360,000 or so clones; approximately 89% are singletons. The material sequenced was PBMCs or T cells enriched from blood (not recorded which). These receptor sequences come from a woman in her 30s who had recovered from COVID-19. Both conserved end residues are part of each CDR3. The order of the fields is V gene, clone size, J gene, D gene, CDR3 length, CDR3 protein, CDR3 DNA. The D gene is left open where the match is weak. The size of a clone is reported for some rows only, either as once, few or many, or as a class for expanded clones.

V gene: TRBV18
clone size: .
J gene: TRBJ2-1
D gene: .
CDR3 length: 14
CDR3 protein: CASSPSGNHNEQFF
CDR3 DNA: TGTGCCAGCTCACCATCAGGGAACCACAATGAGCAGTTCTTC

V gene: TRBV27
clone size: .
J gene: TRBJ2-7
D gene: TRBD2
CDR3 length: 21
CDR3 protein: CASSSTSRQQERGLPAHEQYF
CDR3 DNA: TGTGCCAGCAGCTCTACATCCCGGCAACAAGAAAGGGGACTACCTGCTCACGAGCAGTACTTC

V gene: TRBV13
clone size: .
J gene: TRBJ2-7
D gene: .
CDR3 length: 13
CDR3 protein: CASSLGPAYEQYF
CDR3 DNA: TGTGCCAGCAGCTTAGGCCCGGCCTACGAGCAGTACTTC

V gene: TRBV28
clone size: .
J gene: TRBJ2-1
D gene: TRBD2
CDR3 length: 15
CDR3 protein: CASTTSGMPYNEQFF
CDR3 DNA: TGTGCCAGCACAACTAGCGGGATGCCCTACAATGAGCAGTTCTTC

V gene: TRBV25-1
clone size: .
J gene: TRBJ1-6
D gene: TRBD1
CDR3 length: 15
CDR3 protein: CASSRQGPGNSPLHF
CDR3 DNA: TGTGCCAGCAGTAGACAGGGGCCTGGTAATTCACCCCTCCACTTT

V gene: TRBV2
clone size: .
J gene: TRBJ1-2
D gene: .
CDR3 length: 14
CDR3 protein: CASSVERLNYGYTF
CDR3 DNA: TGTGCCAGCAGTGTTGAGAGACTTAACTATGGCTACACCTTC

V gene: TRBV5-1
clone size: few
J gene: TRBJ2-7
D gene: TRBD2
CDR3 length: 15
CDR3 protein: CASSGSGSATYEQYF
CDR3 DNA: TGCGCCAGCAGCGGCAGCGGGAGCGCCACCTACGAGCAGTACTTC

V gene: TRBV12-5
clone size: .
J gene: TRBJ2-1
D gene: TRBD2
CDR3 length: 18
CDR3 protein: CASGLPTTSGGSYNEQFF
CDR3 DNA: TGTGCTAGTGGTTTGCCAACGACTAGCGGGGGCTCCTACAATGAGCAGTTCTTC

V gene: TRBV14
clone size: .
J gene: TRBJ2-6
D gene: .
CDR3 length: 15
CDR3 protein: CASRPSGYGANVLTF
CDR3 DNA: TGTGCCAGCAGACCTTCAGGGTACGGGGCCAACGTCCTGACTTTC

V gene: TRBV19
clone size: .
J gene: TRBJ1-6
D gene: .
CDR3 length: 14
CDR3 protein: CASYEGGSHSPLHF
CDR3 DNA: TGTGCCAGTTACGAAGGGGGATCCCATTCACCCCTCCACTTT

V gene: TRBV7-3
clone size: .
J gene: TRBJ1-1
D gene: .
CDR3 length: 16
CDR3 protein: CASSVYEPRKNTEAFF
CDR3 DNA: TGTGCCAGCAGCGTGTATGAACCGAGAAAGAACACTGAAGCTTTCTTT

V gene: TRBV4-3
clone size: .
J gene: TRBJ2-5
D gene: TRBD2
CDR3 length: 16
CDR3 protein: CASSQVLAGVLETQYF
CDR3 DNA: TGCGCCAGCAGCCAGGTACTAGCGGGGGTACTCGAGACCCAGTACTTC

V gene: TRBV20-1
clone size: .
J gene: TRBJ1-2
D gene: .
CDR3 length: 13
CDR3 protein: CSASLRLGQDTAF
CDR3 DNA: TGCAGTGCTAGTTTAAGGTTGGGCCAGGATACAGCCTTC

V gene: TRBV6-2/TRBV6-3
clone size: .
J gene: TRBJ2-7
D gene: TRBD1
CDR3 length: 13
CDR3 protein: CASSWDRPYEQYF
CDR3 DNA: TGTGCCAGCAGCTGGGACAGACCCTACGAGCAGTACTTC

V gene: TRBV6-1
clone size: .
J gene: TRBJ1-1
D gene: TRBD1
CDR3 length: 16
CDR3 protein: CASSEALGQGRPEAFF
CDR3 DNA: TGTGCCAGCAGTGAAGCCTTGGGACAGGGAAGACCTGAAGCTTTCTTT

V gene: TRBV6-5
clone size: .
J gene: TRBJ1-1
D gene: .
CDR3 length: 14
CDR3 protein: CASSQRQENTEAFF
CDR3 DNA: TGTGCCAGCAGTCAGAGACAGGAGAACACTGAAGCTTTCTTT

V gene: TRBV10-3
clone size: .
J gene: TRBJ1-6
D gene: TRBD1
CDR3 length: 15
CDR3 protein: CAISESGQGDSPLHF
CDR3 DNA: TGTGCCATCAGTGAGTCGGGACAGGGCGACTCACCCCTCCACTTT

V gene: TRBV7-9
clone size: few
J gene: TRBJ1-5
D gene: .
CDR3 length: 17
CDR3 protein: CASSLFAPTGSGQPQHF
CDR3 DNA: TGTGCCAGCAGCTTATTCGCCCCCACAGGGTCGGGACAGCCCCAGCATTTT

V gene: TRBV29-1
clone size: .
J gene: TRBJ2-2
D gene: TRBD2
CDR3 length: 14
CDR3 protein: CSVDGVAGTGELFF
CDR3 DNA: TGCAGCGTTGATGGGGTAGCGGGCACCGGGGAGCTGTTTTTT

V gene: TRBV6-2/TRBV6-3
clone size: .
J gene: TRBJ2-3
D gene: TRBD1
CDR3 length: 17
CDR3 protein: CASSSSTDRIRTDTQYF
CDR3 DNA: TGTGCCAGCAGTTCCTCCACGGACAGGATCAGGACAGATACGCAGTATTTT

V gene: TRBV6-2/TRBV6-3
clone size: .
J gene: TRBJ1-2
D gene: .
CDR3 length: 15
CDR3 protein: CASSYDSFQNYGYTF
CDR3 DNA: TGTGCCAGCAGTTACGACAGTTTTCAGAACTATGGCTACACCTTC

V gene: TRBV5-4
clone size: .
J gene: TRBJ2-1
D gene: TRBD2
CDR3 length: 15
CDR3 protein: CASRSPSGGASEQFF
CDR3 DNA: TGTGCCAGCCGGAGTCCTAGCGGGGGGGCCTCTGAGCAGTTCTTC

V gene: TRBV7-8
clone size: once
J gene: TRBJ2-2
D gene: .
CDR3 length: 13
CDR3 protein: CASSFRANGELFF
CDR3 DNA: TGTGCCAGCAGCTTCCGCGCGAACGGGGAGCTGTTTTTT

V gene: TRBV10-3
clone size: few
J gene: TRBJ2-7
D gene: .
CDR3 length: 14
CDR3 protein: CAIQRSGDTYEQYF
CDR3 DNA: TGTGCCATCCAACGCTCCGGGGATACCTACGAGCAGTACTTC

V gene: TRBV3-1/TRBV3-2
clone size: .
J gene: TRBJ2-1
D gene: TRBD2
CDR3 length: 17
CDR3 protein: CASSQEGSGGFWNEQFF
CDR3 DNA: TGTGCCAGCAGCCAAGAGGGATCGGGAGGGTTTTGGAATGAGCAGTTCTTC

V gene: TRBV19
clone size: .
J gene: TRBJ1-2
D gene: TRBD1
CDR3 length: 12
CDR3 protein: CASSTTGESYTF
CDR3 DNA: TGTGCCAGTAGTACGACAGGGGAGAGCTACACCTTC

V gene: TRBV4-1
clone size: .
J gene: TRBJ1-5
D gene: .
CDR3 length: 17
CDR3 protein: CASSQERWRVGNQPQHF
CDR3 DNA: TGCGCCAGCAGCCAAGAGCGGTGGAGGGTGGGCAATCAGCCCCAGCATTTT

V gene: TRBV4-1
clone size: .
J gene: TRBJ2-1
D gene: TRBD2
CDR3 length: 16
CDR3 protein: CASSQEPSGSSVEQFF
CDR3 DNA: TGCGCCAGCAGCCAAGAACCTAGCGGGAGTTCTGTTGAGCAGTTCTTC

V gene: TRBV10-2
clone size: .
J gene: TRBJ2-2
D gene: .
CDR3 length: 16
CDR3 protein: CASSESGRGNTGELFF
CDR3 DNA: TGCGCCAGCAGTGAGTCGGGTCGGGGTAACACCGGGGAGCTGTTTTTT

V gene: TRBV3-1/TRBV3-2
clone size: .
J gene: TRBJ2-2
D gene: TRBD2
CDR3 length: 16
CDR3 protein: CASSILGREGTGELFF
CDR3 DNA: TGTGCCAGCAGCATTTTAGGGCGGGAGGGCACCGGGGAGCTGTTTTTT

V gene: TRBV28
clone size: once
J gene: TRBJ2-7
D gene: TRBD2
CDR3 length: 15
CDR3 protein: CASSLTGTSSYEQYF
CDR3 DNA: TGTGCCAGCAGTTTAACCGGGACTAGCTCCTACGAGCAGTACTTC

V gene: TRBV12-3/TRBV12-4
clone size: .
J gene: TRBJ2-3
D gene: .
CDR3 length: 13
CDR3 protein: CASSPGTPDTQYF
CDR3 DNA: TGTGCCAGCAGTCCAGGGACACCAGATACGCAGTATTTT

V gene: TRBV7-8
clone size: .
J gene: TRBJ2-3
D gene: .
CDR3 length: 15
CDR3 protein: CASSTRDFGTDTQYF
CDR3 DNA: TGTGCCAGCAGCACCAGGGATTTCGGCACAGATACGCAGTATTTT

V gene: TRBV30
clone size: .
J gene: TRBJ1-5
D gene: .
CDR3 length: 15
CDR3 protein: CAWSIPGQGGQPQHF
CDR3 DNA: TGTGCCTGGAGTATTCCGGGCCAGGGCGGTCAGCCCCAGCATTTT

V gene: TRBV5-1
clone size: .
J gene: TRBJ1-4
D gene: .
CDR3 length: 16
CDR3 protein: CASSLTPRRGYEKLFF
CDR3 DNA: TGCGCCAGCAGCTTAACACCCCGCAGGGGATATGAAAAACTGTTTTTT

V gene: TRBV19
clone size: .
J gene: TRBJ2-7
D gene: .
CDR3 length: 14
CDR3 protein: CASSIRGPAYEQYF
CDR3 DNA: TGTGCCAGTAGTATCAGGGGACCCGCTTACGAGCAGTACTTC

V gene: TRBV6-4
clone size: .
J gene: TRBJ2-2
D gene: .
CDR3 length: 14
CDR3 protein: CASSYLPGTGELFF
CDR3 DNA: TGTGCCAGCAGTTACCTCCCGGGCACCGGGGAGCTGTTTTTT

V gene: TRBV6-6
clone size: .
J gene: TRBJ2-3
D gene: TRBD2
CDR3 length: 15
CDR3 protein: CASSYVTSGGHTQYF
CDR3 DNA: TGTGCCAGCAGTTACGTTACTAGCGGGGGCCATACGCAGTATTTT

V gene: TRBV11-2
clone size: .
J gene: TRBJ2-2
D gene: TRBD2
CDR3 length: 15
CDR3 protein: CASSSRTSVAGELFF
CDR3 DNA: TGTGCCAGCAGCTCGCGGACTAGCGTGGCCGGGGAGCTGTTTTTT

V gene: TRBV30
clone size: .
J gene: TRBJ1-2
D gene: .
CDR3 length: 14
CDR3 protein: CAWSQNPGNYGYTF
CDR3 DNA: TGTGCCTGGAGCCAAAACCCGGGTAACTATGGCTACACCTTC

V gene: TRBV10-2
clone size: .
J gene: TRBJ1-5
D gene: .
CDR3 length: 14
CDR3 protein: CASRDGISNQPQHF
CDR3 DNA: TGCGCCAGCAGAGACGGGATAAGCAATCAGCCCCAGCATTTT

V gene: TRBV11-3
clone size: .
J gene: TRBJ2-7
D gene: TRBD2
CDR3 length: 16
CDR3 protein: CASSFTAGGGEYEQYF
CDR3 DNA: TGTGCCAGCAGCTTTACAGCGGGAGGGGGAGAGTACGAGCAGTACTTC

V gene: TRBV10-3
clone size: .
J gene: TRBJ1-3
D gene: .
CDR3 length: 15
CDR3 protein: CAIKGRANSGNTIYF
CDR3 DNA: TGTGCCATCAAGGGCAGGGCAAACTCTGGAAACACCATATATTTT

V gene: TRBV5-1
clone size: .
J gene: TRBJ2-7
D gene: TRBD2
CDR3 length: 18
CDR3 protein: CASSSFGTSGRASYEQYF
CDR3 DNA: TGCGCCAGCAGCTCTTTCGGGACTAGCGGGAGGGCCTCCTACGAGCAGTACTTC

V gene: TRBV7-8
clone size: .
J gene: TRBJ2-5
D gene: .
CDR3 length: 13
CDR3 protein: CASSFYSQETQYF
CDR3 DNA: TGTGCCAGCAGCTTCTACAGCCAAGAGACCCAGTACTTC

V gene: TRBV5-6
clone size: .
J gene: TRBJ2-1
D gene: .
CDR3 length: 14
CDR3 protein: CASSLGGLGNEQFF
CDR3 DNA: TGTGCCAGCAGCCTTGGCGGGTTGGGAAATGAGCAGTTCTTC